This TCR beta chain was documented in a study of shared clonotypes between healthy human individuals. Study at large: Each donor's CD4 naive and CD4 memory cells filled three plates apiece, CD8 naive two, and CD8 memory one.

The CDR3 contains 15 residues. Trimming left V 6 bases short and J 11 bases short, with 25 bases between. Germline loops: CDR1 MDHEN, CDR2 SYDVKM. It was at deep level that the assay was run. The protocol was immunoSEQ multiplex PCR, while the TCRdb copy is restricted to in-frame clones and leaves out a portion. The sample has 1,500,000 or so clones, roughly 97% seen once. This clonotype was sampled from a young man in good health. Specimen: naive CD4+ T cells sorted from blood. Subset denoted: CD45RA+ positively selected. The V and J genes are TRBV28 and TRBJ1-1; a weak D match, TRBD1 (5 bases). Written as DNA, the CDR3 is TGTGCCAGCAGGGACATTTTCAGTGGGGGAGGGATGGCTTTCTTT. Its protein is CASRDIFSGGGMAFF.